The present entry profiles one T cell receptor (beta chain) with its context. The antigen is not known. The germline CDR1 and CDR2 sequences are MNHNY and SVGAGI (reference sequence). This CDR3 spans 13 amino acids. Deletions cut 0 bases from V and 5 bases from J, with 7 bases between. This sample stems from a study of cytomegalovirus exposure and HLA in healthy donors. Across the study: When 398 donors were genotyped, about 80% of them were found to fall in the Caucasian-associated ancestry cluster. Study outcomes and limitations: A later analysis linked a missense DCLRE1C variant to TCR beta V- and J-gene trimming. Beyond CMV serostatus, there was no information to go on about immune exposure. It was shown in a later analysis that HLA-associated TCR beta chains were more clonally expanded than other, equally common chains.

The PCR ran on 60 Vbeta and 13 Jbeta primers. TCRdb's copy holds only in-frame clones and misses some; the assay was immunoSEQ multiplex PCR. The sample records roughly 130,000 clones, about three quarters being singletons. Sequences were obtained from PBMCs. The sequence derives from a human donor in good health. The chain uses TRBV6-6 and TRBJ2-5; the D is unclear. The CDR3: CASSYSVRETQYF. The CDR3 DNA reads TGTGCCAGCAGTTACTCCGTGCGGGAGACCCAGTACTTC.